This T cell receptor (beta chain) was identified during a study of T cell changes during pregnancy in multiple sclerosis. In its sample, this clone was seen a few times. The table came from immunoSEQ multiplex PCR; TCRdb's copy has only in-frame clones and leaves some out. The repertoire holds about 47,000 clones, 85% to 90% seen once, with 8% to 9.5% in the top ten. V shed 2 bases and J shed 6 bases, with 10 bases lying between them. The CDR3 length is 14 residues. Germline-derived CDR1 and CDR2 are LGHNA and YNFKEQ. J is TRBJ2-2 and V is TRBV4-2, with D perhaps TRBD2 (5 bases). Material: CD8+ T cells from peripheral blood mononuclear cells, obtained in the second trimester of pregnancy. This receptor was identified in a female donor with multiple sclerosis, enrolled in a pregnancy study. Here the CDR3 reads CASSQQRVAGELFF. The CDR3 DNA follows: TGTGCCAGCAGCCAACAGAGGGTGGCCGGGGAGCTGTTTTTT.